A single sample is the source of the 13 T cell receptor beta chains below, sequenced in a study of breast tumors, draining lymph nodes, adjacent tissues. TCRdb reanalysed the multiplex PCR reads using MiXCR and keeps one entry per CDR3 protein. The sample yields about 35,000 distinct CDR3 sequences, around a third seen once. The sequenced sample was breast tumor tissue. The receptors originated from a female donor with breast cancer. Some clones in this sample may be carry-over from other donors' samples.

This clonotype came up many times. The V gene is TRBV7-9, the J gene TRBJ2-3, with D possibly matching TRBD2 (5 bases). The CDR3 runs to 14 residues. The germline V and J ends were trimmed by 5 bases and 1 base, with 10 bases remaining between them. From germline, CDR1 is SEHNR and CDR2 FQNEAQ (reference sequence). As DNA, the CDR3 is TGTGCCAGCAGCCCGAGGGCAGGCACAGATACGCAGTATTTT. As protein: CASSPRAGTDTQYF.

V is TRBV7-6 and J is TRBJ2-5; 12 bases align to TRBD2. The CDR3 is 16 amino acids. V shed 5 bases, J shed 1 base, and the junction held 5 bases outside the gene matches. Germline V gene data show CDR1 as SGHVS and CDR2 as FNYEAQ. CDR3 sequence: CASSPTGLAGQETQYF. DNA of the CDR3: TGTGCCAGCAGCCCCACGGGACTAGCGGGCCAAGAGACCCAGTACTTC.

There are many counts of this clonotype. The chain uses TRBV7-9 and TRBJ2-5; 10 nucleotides agree with TRBD2. V shed 4 bases and J 2 bases; nucleotides not matched to a gene: 4. Germline V lookup: CDR1 SEHNR, CDR2 FQNEAQ (reference sequence). The length of the CDR3 is 15 residues. For the CDR3, the DNA is TGTGCCAGCAGCTATGGACTAGCGGAACAAGAGACCCAGTACTTC. Translated: CASSYGLAEQETQYF.

The chain couples TRBV29-1 to TRBJ2-1, with 10 bases aligning to TRBD2. Germline V gene lookup returns CDR1 SQVTM and CDR2 ANQGSEA. V gave up 6 bases and J gave up 1 base; unmatched junction bases: 3. CDR3 length: 14 amino acids. CDR3 residues: CSVRTSGSYNEQFF. For the CDR3, the DNA is TGCAGCGTGAGGACTAGCGGTTCCTACAATGAGCAGTTCTTC.

This clonotype is termed medium-sized. J is TRBJ1-6 and V is TRBV5-6, with 8 nucleotides matching TRBD1. V was clipped by 4 bases and J by 9 bases; unmatched bases: 6. Per germline, CDR1 SGHDT and CDR2 YYEEEE. CDR3 length: 14 residues. The CDR3 nucleotides read TGTGCCAGCAGCCGACAGGGGATAGGTTCACCCCTCCACTTT. Residues: CASSRQGIGSPLHF. Using reference TRBV5-6 and TRBJ1-6 for the parts outside the CDR3, the full variable domain is DAGVTQSPTHLIKTRGQQVTLRCSPKSGHDTVSWYQQALGQGPQFIFQYYEEEERQRGNFPDRFSGHQFPNYSSELNVNALLLGDSALYLCASSRQGIGSPLHFGNGTRLTVT.

This clonotype was recorded many times. The rearrangement joins TRBV6-1 to TRBJ2-7, with D maybe TRBD1 (6 bases). CDR1 and CDR2 (germline): MNHNS, SASEGT. The CDR3 consists of 14 residues. V lost 7 bases to trimming and J lost 6 bases, with 19 bases between them. CDR3 nucleotide sequence: TGTGCCAGCACCTTAGGGGACACCATACGCGAGCAGTACTTC. As protein: CASTLGDTIREQYF.

This clonotype was seen many times. The chain recombines TRBV12-3 or TRBV12-4 with TRBJ1-4; the D gene is possibly TRBD1 (6 bases). V was cut by 10 bases and J by 1 base, with 16 bases left in between. The CDR3 is made up of 15 amino acids. The CDR3 sequence is CATRGQLVTNEKLFF. The CDR3 region has the DNA TGTGCCACCCGAGGACAGTTGGTAACTAATGAAAAACTGTTTTTT.

Only a few counts were recorded for this clonotype. CDR3 sequence reads: CASSPAGGAGTEAFF. The CDR3 bases are TGTGCCAGCAGCCCTGCTGGGGGCGCGGGGACTGAAGCTTTCTTT. This chain connects TRBV9 to TRBJ1-1; weak D call: TRBD1 (6 bases). The CDR3 covers 15 residues. Trimming left V 4 bases short and J 5 bases short, with 18 bases between. Germline CDR1 reads SGDLS; CDR2 reads YYNGEE.

This clonotype was picked up many times. The J gene is TRBJ2-5, the V gene TRBV20-1; 10 positions agree with TRBD1. CDR3 length: 14 amino acids. Trimming took 6 bases from V and 0 from J; bases not matched to a gene: 4. CDR1 DFQATT and CDR2 SNEGSKA come from the germline V gene (reference sequence). In DNA form, the CDR3 reads TGCAGTGCCCCGGGACAGGGGAACCAAGAGACCCAGTACTTC. Protein sequence: CSAPGQGNQETQYF.

This clonotype appeared once. At one of its ends the junction is not consistent with the germline gene, which may arise from a read error. V usage is TRBV20-1 and J usage is TRBJ1-2, with a weak D call TRBD1 (5 bases). Germline-derived CDR1 and CDR2 are DFQATT and SNEGSKA (reference sequence). The CDR3 runs 11 residues. CDR3 protein: CSARRGNGHTF. The CDR3 bases are TGCAGTGCCAGGAGGGGTAATGGCCACACCTTC.

This clonotype came up many times. The chain employs TRBV20-1 and TRBJ1-2; tentatively, D is TRBD1 (6 bases). Trimming left V 1 base short and J 8 bases short, with 14 bases between. The CDR3 sequence is 13 residues long. Looked up from germline, CDR1 is DFQATT and CDR2 is SNEGSKA (reference sequence). The CDR3 is CSARGRQGIGYTF. The CDR3 DNA sequence: TGCAGTGCTAGAGGAAGGCAGGGGATCGGCTACACCTTC.

The chain carries TRBV2 and TRBJ1-1; D is ambiguous. In germline, CDR1 is SNHLY, CDR2 FYNNEI. The V gene lost 7 bases and the J gene lost 0 bases, with 9 bases spanning the gap. The CDR3 runs to 13 residues. The CDR3 loop is CASKTGMNTEAFF. CDR3 DNA: TGTGCCAGCAAGACGGGAATGAACACTGAAGCTTTCTTT.

This clonotype was seen ten or more times. The V gene is TRBV11-3, the J gene TRBJ2-3; 13 positions match TRBD2. The CDR3 spans 19 residues. Per germline, CDR1 SGHNT and CDR2 YENEEA. Germline trimming cut 7 bases from V and 1 base from J; bases unmatched to any gene: 14. CDR3 DNA sequence: TGTGCCAGCAACATTGGTGGACTAGCGGGAGTGAGAGGCACAGATACGCAGTATTTT. This gives the protein CASNIGGLAGVRGTDTQYF.